The 30 T cell receptor beta chains reported below all come from one sample, sequenced in a study. TCRdb itself ran the RT-PCR reads through MiXCR, one entry per CDR3 protein. The repertoire holds hundreds of thousands of distinct CDR3 sequences, 14% seen once, with about 3.6% in the top ten. The sequenced sample consisted of memory CD4+ T cells from blood. The source of these receptors is a female donor in good health, serving as a healthy control.

This clonotype was counted between two and nine times. V and J are TRBV18 and TRBJ1-1; TRBD1 agrees at 9 bases. Germline CDR1 is KGHSH and CDR2 is LQKENI. The CDR3 spans 16 residues. Trimming at V came to 2 bases and at J to 0 bases, leaving 4 bases not matched to a gene. The CDR3 nucleotides are TGTGCCAGCTCACCATTAGGGACAGGGATGAACACTGAAGCTTTCTTT. Protein product: CASSPLGTGMNTEAFF.

This clonotype was observed at least ten times. The CDR3 spells CASRVQGSWNEQFF. The CDR3 bases are TGTGCCAGCAGGGTCCAGGGAAGTTGGAATGAGCAGTTCTTC. This chain uses TRBV6-5 with TRBJ2-1, with a weak D call TRBD1 (5 bases). This CDR3 spans 14 amino acids. V lost 6 bases, J lost 7 bases, and 16 bases lay in between. Germline V gene lookup returns CDR1 MNHEY and CDR2 SVGAGI.

This clonotype was counted at least ten times. The chain carries TRBV29-1 and TRBJ1-2; no reliable D call. V dropped 5 bases and J dropped 10 bases, with 20 bases sitting between them. The germline CDR1 and CDR2 sequences are SQVTM and ANQGSEA. The CDR3 loop spans 13 amino acids. The CDR3 loop is CSVLSDHYGDYTF. DNA for the CDR3: TGCAGCGTTTTATCGGACCATTATGGAGACTACACCTTC. The full variable domain, with the rest looked up from reference TRBV29-1 and TRBJ1-2, is SAVISQKPSRDICQRGTSLTIQCQVDSQVTMMFWYRQQPGQSLTLIATANQGSEATYESGFVIDKFPISRPNLTFSTLTVSNMSPEDSSIYLCSVLSDHYGDYTFGSGTRLTVV.

This clonotype has a handful of counts. The genes are TRBV6-2 or TRBV6-3 and TRBJ1-1, with D uncertain. V lost 7 bases, J lost 5 bases, and 14 bases lay in between. Germline V gene sequence: CDR1 MNHEY, CDR2 SVGEGT. The CDR3 covers 13 residues. CDR3 in amino acids: CASTTEAGTEAFF. The CDR3 DNA follows: TGTGCCAGCACCACAGAAGCGGGAACTGAAGCTTTCTTT.

V gene TRBV20-1 combines with J gene TRBJ1-1; D is unresolved. CDR1 and CDR2 (germline): DFQATT, SNEGSKA (reference sequence). This CDR3 comprises 15 residues. The V end was cut by 3 bases, the J end by 4 bases, with 18 bases between. The CDR3 region has the DNA TGCAGTGCTAGGCGGACCTCTGGGGTTGGCACTGAAGCTTTCTTT. Translation gives CSARRTSGVGTEAFF.

Notes on this clonotype: This may be a read error: a much more frequent sequence differs by one nucleotide. CDR3 sequence: CASSLARMNTEAFF. In nucleotides, the CDR3 is TGTGCCAGCAGCTTGGCCAGGATGAACACTGAAGCTTTCTTT. The chain combines TRBV5-5 with TRBJ1-1; D is unresolved. The V and J ends lost 0 bases and 0 bases respectively, with 6 bases between them. From germline, CDR1 is SGHKS and CDR2 YYEKEE (reference sequence). This CDR3 comprises 14 residues.

This chain links TRBV20-1 with TRBJ2-1, with 11 bases aligning to TRBD2. Germline V CDR1 and CDR2: DFQATT, SNEGSKA (reference sequence). CDR3 length equals 15 residues. The V segment lost 5 bases and the J segment 6 bases; nucleotides outside the gene matches: 9. The CDR3 region has the DNA TGCAGTGCTGGGGGGGGACTAGCGGCAGCCAATGAGCAGTTCTTC. Translated, it gives CSAGGGLAAANEQFF.

This chain joins TRBV7-2 and TRBJ2-7; 11 bases align to TRBD1. This CDR3 is 13 amino acids long. The germline V gene encodes CDR1 SGHTA and CDR2 FQGNSA. The junction had 2 bases not matched to a gene; V was cut back by 5 bases and J by 5 bases. The CDR3 loop is CASSGDRGNEQYF. DNA of the CDR3: TGTGCCAGCAGCGGGGACAGGGGGAACGAGCAGTACTTC.

This clonotype was seen many times. The chain links TRBV6-8 to TRBJ2-1; 11 bases fit TRBD2. The CDR3 sequence is 15 residues long. The junction had 5 bases not matched to a gene; V was cut back by 7 bases and J by 3 bases. Germline V CDR1 and CDR2: MNHGY, SAAAGT. Here the CDR3 reads CASTDLAGGYNEQFF. Here the CDR3 DNA reads TGTGCCAGCACCGATCTAGCGGGGGGCTACAATGAGCAGTTCTTC.

This chain uses TRBV3-1 with TRBJ2-1; TRBD2 might be the D (6 bases). Trimming shortened V by 0 bases and J by 8 bases, and 17 bases separated the two germline ends. Germline V gene sequence: CDR1 LGHDT, CDR2 YNNKEL (reference sequence). This CDR3 is 16 amino acids long. In DNA form, the CDR3 reads TGTGCCAGCAGCCAAGATGGGCGGAGGGGATGGGATGAGCAGTTCTTC. Protein: CASSQDGRRGWDEQFF.

This clonotype has a count of ten or more. V is TRBV15 and J is TRBJ2-5, with TRBD1 matching 10 bases. The CDR3 runs 16 residues. Per the germline V gene, CDR1 is LNHNV and CDR2 is YYDKDF (reference sequence). The V and J ends lost 1 base and 5 bases, in that order; junction bases with no gene match: 7. CDR3 DNA: TGTGCCACCAGCAGAGGTGGACAGGGGGGCTATGAGACCCAGTACTTC. Residues: CATSRGGQGGYETQYF.

The table lists this clonotype with a few counts. CDR3 amino acids: CASSSNTGVGEQYF. The DNA of the CDR3 is TGTGCCAGCAGCTCCAATACAGGGGTTGGAGAGCAGTACTTC. This chain connects TRBV7-9 to TRBJ2-7, with TRBD1 identical over 7 bases. CDR3 length: 14 amino acids. V lost 4 bases and J lost 7; bases outside the gene matches: 10. The germline CDR1 and CDR2 sequences are SEHNR and FQNEAQ (reference sequence).

The gene calls are TRBV12-3 or TRBV12-4 and TRBJ2-7; TRBD1 aligns across 7 bases. Trimming at V came to 5 bases and at J to 9 bases, leaving 4 bases not matched to a gene. This CDR3 is built from 11 residues. The DNA for the CDR3 is TGTGCCAGCAGTGACAGGGAAGCGCAGTACTTC. Its protein is CASSDREAQYF.

In its sample, this clonotype was seen many times. The chain uses TRBV5-1 and TRBJ1-1, with D possibly matching TRBD1 (6 bases). This CDR3 contains 15 residues. Germline V gives CDR1 SGHRS, CDR2 YFSETQ. The germline V and J ends were trimmed by 2 bases and 5 bases, with 16 bases remaining between them. The CDR3 is CASSFRQAPRTEAFF. DNA for the CDR3: TGCGCCAGCAGCTTCCGACAGGCTCCAAGGACTGAAGCTTTCTTT.

CDR3: CASSPTGTETLPLHF. For the CDR3, the DNA is TGTGCCAGCAGCCCGACCGGGACAGAGACCTTACCCCTCCACTTT. The chain carries TRBV6-5 and TRBJ1-6; 7 bases align to TRBD1. Germline CDR1 is MNHEY and CDR2 is SVGAGI. With V trimmed by 6 bases and J by 12 bases, 14 bases remained unmatched. CDR3 length: 15 residues.

The rearrangement links TRBV6-1 to TRBJ1-5; D may be TRBD1 (5 bases). The CDR3 consists of 16 residues. V lost 2 bases, J lost 1 base, and 12 bases lay in between. Per germline, CDR1 MNHNS and CDR2 SASEGT. The CDR3 coding sequence is TGTGCCAGCAGTGAATGGGGACTGGGCAGCAATCAGCCCCAGCATTTT. Translated, it gives CASSEWGLGSNQPQHF.

This chain connects TRBV6-2 or TRBV6-3 to TRBJ2-7; 13 bases match TRBD2. Germline CDR1 MNHEY, CDR2 SVGEGT. V trimming: 6 bases; J trimming: 3 bases; junction bases outside the gene matches: 8. The CDR3 extends over 16 amino acids. DNA of the CDR3: TGTGCCAGCAGGCCTACGGGACTAGCGGGGCTCTACGAGCAGTACTTC. Translation gives CASRPTGLAGLYEQYF.

The chain has TRBV3-1 and TRBJ1-1; possible D gene TRBD1, 5 bases. The ends were cut back, 4 bases at V and 5 bases at J, with 14 bases in the middle. Germline assignment: CDR1 LGHDT and CDR2 YNNKEL (reference sequence). The CDR3 length is 14 residues. This CDR3 is CASSLSRGETEAFF. DNA for the CDR3: TGTGCCAGCAGCCTTTCTCGGGGGGAAACTGAAGCTTTCTTT.

This chain uses TRBV15 with TRBJ2-5, with a tentative D call TRBD1 (5 bases). The CDR3 sequence is 14 residues long. V lost 7 bases, J lost 5 bases, and 17 bases lay in between. Germline V gene data show CDR1 as LNHNV and CDR2 as YYDKDF (reference sequence). The DNA for the CDR3 is TGTGCCACCACCAACACCGACAGACGGGAGACCCAGTACTTC. It is translated as CATTNTDRRETQYF.

This clonotype has a handful of counts. The rearrangement uses TRBV20-1 and TRBJ2-1; D might be TRBD1 (6 bases). The CDR3 extends over 11 amino acids. Trimming stripped 3 bases from V and 11 bases from J, with 11 bases between. Germline CDR1 and CDR2: DFQATT and SNEGSKA (reference sequence). In DNA form, the CDR3 reads TGCAGTGCTAGGTCGGACAGCCAGCAGTTCTTC. Protein product: CSARSDSQQFF.

The chain has TRBV28 and TRBJ2-5, with D possibly TRBD2 on 6 matching bases. Between the trimmed V and J ends, which lost 5 bases and 2 bases, there was a span of 18 bases. CDR3 size: 16 residues. Germline loops: CDR1 MDHEN, CDR2 SYDVKM. The CDR3 region has the DNA TGTGCCAGCAGTCGAACTATGCGGGGACGTCAAGAGACCCAGTACTTC. It is translated as CASSRTMRGRQETQYF.

The chain joins TRBV7-8 to TRBJ1-1; D possibly corresponds to TRBD1 (5 bases). CDR3 length: 13 residues. CDR1 and CDR2 from the germline V gene are SGHVS and FQNEAQ. V dropped 4 bases and J dropped 3 bases, with 9 bases sitting between them. The CDR3 protein is CASSSGGDTEAFF. The CDR3 DNA is TGTGCCAGCAGCTCCGGGGGGGACACTGAAGCTTTCTTT.

The chain combines TRBV18 with TRBJ2-7; 9 nucleotides match TRBD1. The CDR3 has 14 residues. Germline loops: CDR1 KGHSH, CDR2 LQKENI. J was trimmed by 5 bases and V by 3 bases; bases with no gene match: 5. CDR3: CASSPTGGENEQYF. The CDR3 region has the DNA TGTGCCAGCTCACCTACAGGGGGCGAAAACGAGCAGTACTTC.

The table lists this clonotype with many counts. The chain combines TRBV7-2 with TRBJ2-1; 8 bases agree with TRBD1. With V trimmed by 5 bases and J by 5 bases, 2 bases remained unmatched. Germline V gives CDR1 SGHTA, CDR2 FQGNSA. This CDR3 comprises 13 residues. The CDR3 region is CASSADRDNEQFF. CDR3 nucleotides: TGTGCCAGCAGCGCGGACAGGGACAATGAGCAGTTCTTC.

Concerning this clonotype itself: With a much larger clone just one base away, this may be a read error. The chain is built from TRBV20-1 and TRBJ1-1, with D possibly TRBD1 on 5 matching bases. The CDR3 consists of 11 residues. The germline V gene has CDR1 DFQATT and CDR2 SNEGSKA (reference sequence). The V end lost 5 bases, the J end lost 13 bases, and 17 bases lay between the germline ends. The DNA for the CDR3 is TGCAGTGCTGAAGGGGCCCCCACGGTTTTCTTT. This translates into CSAEGAPTVFF.

The genes are TRBV12-3 or TRBV12-4 and TRBJ2-5, with D possibly matching TRBD2 (6 bases). The CDR3 is made up of 15 amino acids. V dropped 5 bases and J dropped 4 bases, with 17 bases sitting between them. The CDR3 DNA sequence: TGTGCCAGCAGTAGCGTCCGGGGAGGAGGAGAGACCCAGTACTTC. It is translated as CASSSVRGGGETQYF.

The chain couples TRBV20-1 to TRBJ1-2; perhaps TRBD1 as D (5 bases). The CDR3 consists of 16 residues. Germline V CDR1 and CDR2: DFQATT, SNEGSKA (reference sequence). The V end was cut by 4 bases, the J end by 0 bases, with 18 bases between. DNA of the CDR3: TGCAGTGCTAATAATCTAGTCGGGGACCCTAACTATGGCTACACCTTC. Protein product: CSANNLVGDPNYGYTF.

The V gene is TRBV7-2, the J gene TRBJ2-7, with 7 bases that match TRBD1. The V gene end was trimmed by 5 bases and the J gene end by 2 bases; junction bases not matched to a gene: 6. This CDR3 is 14 amino acids long. Germline lookup yields CDR1 SGHTA and CDR2 FQGNSA. CDR3 in amino acids: CASSPGQSPYEQYF. CDR3 sequence (DNA): TGTGCCAGCAGCCCGGGACAGTCCCCCTACGAGCAGTACTTC.

The chain links TRBV18 to TRBJ2-5; TRBD1 or TRBD2 may be the D gene (6 bases each). Trimming stripped 5 bases from V and 0 bases from J, with 13 bases between. The length of the CDR3 is 15 residues. CDR1 KGHSH and CDR2 LQKENI come from the germline V gene. This CDR3 reads CASSSQGGYQETQYF. The DNA of the CDR3 is TGTGCCAGCTCATCACAGGGAGGCTACCAAGAGACCCAGTACTTC.

This clonotype was counted between two and nine times. The chain uses TRBV20-1 and TRBJ1-1, with D unresolved. This CDR3 is 16 amino acids long. Germline values: CDR1 DFQATT, CDR2 SNEGSKA (reference sequence). The CDR3 reads CSEYPDARGDNTEAFF. The CDR3 nucleotides are TGCAGCGAATATCCGGACGCCCGGGGAGACAACACTGAAGCTTTCTTT.